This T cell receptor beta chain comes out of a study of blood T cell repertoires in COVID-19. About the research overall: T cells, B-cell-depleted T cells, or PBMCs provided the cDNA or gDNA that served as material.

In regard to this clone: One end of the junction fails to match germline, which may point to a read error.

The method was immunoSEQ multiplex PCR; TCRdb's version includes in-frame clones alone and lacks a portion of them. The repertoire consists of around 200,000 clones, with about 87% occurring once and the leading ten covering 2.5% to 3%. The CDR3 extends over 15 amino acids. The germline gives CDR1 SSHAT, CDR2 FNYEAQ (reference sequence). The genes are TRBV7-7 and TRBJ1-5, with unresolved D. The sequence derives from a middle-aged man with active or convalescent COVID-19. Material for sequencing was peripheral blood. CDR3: CASSHRPRVGQPQHF. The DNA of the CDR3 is TGTGCTAGCAGCCACCGTCCGAGGGTGGGTCAGCCCCAGCATTTT.